This TCR beta chain stems from a study of human T cells and chemical hapten exposure. Study context: Diagnoses of alopecia areata, totalis or universalis occurred in mostly female patients.

Unique molecular identifiers were attached to individual cDNA molecules during library preparation. TCRdb reprocessed the RACE reads via MiXCR and lists one record per CDR3 protein. The sample has 85,000 or so distinct CDR3 sequences; approximately 11% are singletons. Germline V gene sequence: CDR1 SQVTM, CDR2 ANQGSEA. Trimming removed 4 bases at V and 3 bases at J, with 9 bases between. This CDR3 is 12 amino acids long. Stated time point: patch test 1, 2 weeks after DPC sensitization. Treatment given: therapeutic diphenylcyclopropenone sensitization with weekly scalp DPC. The sequence was collected from a woman between 45 and 65 years old with alopecia areata. Some clones in this sample may be carry-over from other donors' samples. This sequence joins TRBV29-1 and TRBJ2-5; no firm D call. Specimen: whole blood, collected in connection with sensitization to the hapten diphenylcyclopropenone (DPC). The CDR3 is CSVGKGEETQYF. CDR3 DNA: TGCAGCGTTGGCAAGGGCGAAGAGACCCAGTACTTC. Filled out from reference TRBV29-1 and TRBJ2-5, the complete variable domain reads SAVISQKPSRDICQRGTSLTIQCQVDSQVTMMFWYRQQPGQSLTLIATANQGSEATYESGFVIDKFPISRPNLTFSTLTVSNMSPEDSSIYLCSVGKGEETQYFGPGTRLLVL.